This TCR beta chain emerged from a study of follicular helper T cells after annual influenza vaccination. Regarding the study as a whole: ICOS+CD38+ cTfh clonality tracked population frequency, and its change tracked circulating plasmablast change.

Sample time point: 2015-2016 season, 7 days after influenza vaccination. Points on this clone: What it binds is not known.

Using immunoSEQ multiplex PCR, the repertoire was profiled, and TCRdb retains in-frame clones only, with some absent. The sample includes roughly 9,800 clones, roughly 80% of them seen just once. The CDR3 is 14 amino acids. Germline-derived CDR1 and CDR2 are MGHRA and YSYEKL. V was shortened by 4 bases and J by 7 bases, with 16 bases between the two germline ends. The sample was CXCR5+ CD38- circulating T follicular helper cells from blood, taken 7 days after influenza vaccination. Indicated subset: circulating Tfh, non-naive CD4+CXCR5+PD-1+ (ICOS+CD38+ or ICOS-CD38-). This receptor was taken from an adult who received the influenza vaccine. This chain connects TRBV4-1 to TRBJ1-1; no reliable D call. CDR3 loop: CASSLRTLENEAFF. In DNA form, the CDR3 reads TGCGCCAGCAGCCTCAGAACACTCGAGAATGAAGCTTTCTTT.